These T cell receptor beta chains were read from a single sample in a study of response to subunit inactivated influenza vaccine. From the RT-PCR reads, TCRdb called clonotypes with MiXCR, one entry per CDR3 protein. In the table there are around 580,000 distinct CDR3 sequences, 14% of which are singletons. The input for sequencing was PBMCs from blood, taken 11 to 12 days after vaccination. The receptors originated from a man over 45 who received an inactivated influenza vaccine. The CDR3 runs from the conserved cysteine through the conserved F or W. D genes are given only for firm matches. Part of the rows lack a size; the others show once, few, many or a class for expanded clones.

v_call: TRBV20-1; d_call: .; clone_size: .; j_call: TRBJ2-3; cdr3_aa: CSARSVGTDTQYF; cdr3_nt: TGCAGTGCTAGATCGGTGGGCACAGATACGCAGTATTTT
v_call: TRBV6-1; d_call: .; clone_size: .; j_call: TRBJ2-2; cdr3_aa: CASRREYTGELFF; cdr3_nt: TGTGCCAGCAGAAGGGAGTACACCGGGGAGCTGTTTTTT
v_call: TRBV29-1; d_call: TRBD1; clone_size: many; j_call: TRBJ2-2; cdr3_aa: CSVYWDRVPGELFF; cdr3_nt: TGCAGCGTTTACTGGGACAGGGTACCCGGGGAGCTGTTTTTT
v_call: TRBV18; d_call: .; clone_size: few; j_call: TRBJ2-1; cdr3_aa: CASSVGETYNEQFF; cdr3_nt: TGTGCCAGCTCGGTGGGAGAGACCTACAATGAGCAGTTCTTC
v_call: TRBV7-2; d_call: .; clone_size: few; j_call: TRBJ2-1; cdr3_aa: CASSPRSGDEQFF; cdr3_nt: TGTGCCAGCAGCCCCCGCTCGGGGGATGAGCAGTTCTTC
v_call: TRBV5-4; d_call: TRBD1; clone_size: few; j_call: TRBJ1-2; cdr3_aa: CASSPGGAGYGYTF; cdr3_nt: TGTGCCAGCAGCCCAGGGGGCGCAGGGTATGGCTACACCTTC
v_call: TRBV12-3/TRBV12-4; d_call: .; clone_size: .; j_call: TRBJ2-6; cdr3_aa: CASTPGPGANVLTF; cdr3_nt: TGTGCCAGCACCCCCGGGCCCGGGGCCAACGTCCTGACTTTC
v_call: TRBV27; d_call: TRBD2; clone_size: few; j_call: TRBJ2-1; cdr3_aa: CASRGTTNNEQFF; cdr3_nt: TGTGCCAGCAGGGGGACTACTAACAATGAGCAGTTCTTC
v_call: TRBV12-3/TRBV12-4; d_call: .; clone_size: .; j_call: TRBJ2-7; cdr3_aa: CASSPTSSGYEQYF; cdr3_nt: TGTGCCAGCAGTCCAACTAGTTCTGGGTACGAGCAGTACTTC
v_call: TRBV24-1; d_call: .; clone_size: few; j_call: TRBJ1-1; cdr3_aa: CATSDSFGNTEAFF; cdr3_nt: TGTGCCACCAGTGATTCCTTCGGGAACACTGAAGCTTTCTTT
v_call: TRBV6-1; d_call: .; clone_size: .; j_call: TRBJ1-5; cdr3_aa: CASSRARGGNQPQHF; cdr3_nt: TGTGCCAGCAGCCGCGCGCGAGGCGGCAATCAGCCCCAGCATTTT
v_call: TRBV18; d_call: .; clone_size: .; j_call: TRBJ2-1; cdr3_aa: CASSPASNNEQFF; cdr3_nt: TGTGCCAGCTCGCCGGCTAGTAACAATGAGCAGTTCTTC
v_call: TRBV5-1; d_call: TRBD1; clone_size: few; j_call: TRBJ2-5; cdr3_aa: CASSVTTGTGGKETQYF; cdr3_nt: TGCGCCAGCAGCGTTACTACCGGGACAGGAGGAAAAGAGACCCAGTACTTC
v_call: TRBV9; d_call: TRBD2; clone_size: few; j_call: TRBJ2-4; cdr3_aa: CASSGGLGKNIQYF; cdr3_nt: TGTGCCAGCAGCGGGGGACTAGGTAAAAACATTCAGTACTTC
v_call: TRBV6-2/TRBV6-3; d_call: TRBD1; clone_size: .; j_call: TRBJ2-6; cdr3_aa: CASSVPRQGASGANVLTF; cdr3_nt: TGTGCCAGCAGCGTACCGAGACAGGGGGCCTCAGGGGCCAACGTCCTGACTTTC
v_call: TRBV7-9; d_call: .; clone_size: .; j_call: TRBJ2-7; cdr3_aa: CASSPWGVGTYEQYF; cdr3_nt: TGTGCCAGCAGCCCCTGGGGAGTAGGGACCTACGAGCAGTACTTC
v_call: TRBV20-1; d_call: .; clone_size: .; j_call: TRBJ1-4; cdr3_aa: CSAFGPMREKLFF; cdr3_nt: TGCAGTGCCTTCGGGCCTATGCGGGAAAAACTGTTTTTT
v_call: TRBV6-6; d_call: .; clone_size: many; j_call: TRBJ2-3; cdr3_aa: CASSPGPDTQYF; cdr3_nt: TGTGCCAGCAGTCCGGGGCCAGATACGCAGTATTTT
v_call: TRBV7-2; d_call: .; clone_size: few; j_call: TRBJ2-1; cdr3_aa: CASSFREFEQFF; cdr3_nt: TGTGCCAGCAGCTTCAGGGAATTTGAGCAGTTCTTC
v_call: TRBV3-1; d_call: TRBD2; clone_size: .; j_call: TRBJ2-1; cdr3_aa: CASSQEGGLAFYNEQFF; cdr3_nt: TGTGCCAGCAGCCAAGAAGGGGGACTAGCGTTCTACAATGAGCAGTTCTTC
v_call: TRBV7-2; d_call: .; clone_size: few; j_call: TRBJ2-3; cdr3_aa: CASSPVGVETDTQYF; cdr3_nt: TGTGCCAGCAGCCCAGTCGGGGTTGAGACTGATACGCAGTATTTT
v_call: TRBV10-3; d_call: .; clone_size: few; j_call: TRBJ2-2; cdr3_aa: CAITETTSGELFF; cdr3_nt: TGTGCCATCACCGAGACTACTAGCGGGGAGCTGTTTTTT
v_call: TRBV10-1; d_call: .; clone_size: few; j_call: TRBJ2-7; cdr3_aa: CASSRGATYEQYF; cdr3_nt: TGCGCCAGCAGTCGCGGGGCGACCTACGAGCAGTACTTC
v_call: TRBV5-1; d_call: .; clone_size: few; j_call: TRBJ2-3; cdr3_aa: CASSLASQTDTQYF; cdr3_nt: TGCGCCAGCAGCTTGGCCTCGCAGACAGATACGCAGTATTTT
v_call: TRBV7-2; d_call: TRBD1; clone_size: .; j_call: TRBJ1-6; cdr3_aa: CASSLYRGQNSPLHF; cdr3_nt: TGTGCCAGCAGCCTCTACAGGGGGCAGAATTCACCCCTCCACTTT
v_call: TRBV4-2; d_call: TRBD2; clone_size: .; j_call: TRBJ2-4; cdr3_aa: CASSQLTSGGAWAKNIQYF; cdr3_nt: TGTGCCAGCAGCCAACTGACTAGCGGGGGGGCGTGGGCCAAAAACATTCAGTACTTC
v_call: TRBV18; d_call: TRBD2; clone_size: few; j_call: TRBJ2-3; cdr3_aa: CASSSARSSGSTQDTQYF; cdr3_nt: TGTGCCAGCTCATCAGCTAGATCTAGCGGGAGTACCCAAGATACGCAGTATTTT
v_call: TRBV28; d_call: .; clone_size: .; j_call: TRBJ2-2; cdr3_aa: CASEGPNTGELFF; cdr3_nt: TGTGCCAGTGAGGGGCCGAACACCGGGGAGCTGTTTTTT
v_call: TRBV10-3; d_call: .; clone_size: .; j_call: TRBJ1-1; cdr3_aa: CAISPYRNTEAFF; cdr3_nt: TGTGCCATCAGTCCCTACCGGAACACTGAAGCTTTCTTT
v_call: TRBV30; d_call: TRBD2; clone_size: .; j_call: TRBJ2-1; cdr3_aa: CAWSTNSGNEQFF; cdr3_nt: TGTGCCTGGAGTACGAATAGCGGGAATGAGCAGTTCTTC
v_call: TRBV24-1; d_call: .; clone_size: .; j_call: TRBJ2-7; cdr3_aa: CATSDDGGNSYEQYF; cdr3_nt: TGTGCCACCAGTGATGACGGAGGGAATTCCTACGAGCAGTACTTC
v_call: TRBV15; d_call: TRBD1; clone_size: .; j_call: TRBJ2-1; cdr3_aa: CATSKRQGSYNEQFF; cdr3_nt: TGTGCCACCAGCAAACGACAGGGATCCTACAATGAGCAGTTCTTC
v_call: TRBV29-1; d_call: TRBD1; clone_size: few; j_call: TRBJ2-1; cdr3_aa: CSVFPGQGSNEQFF; cdr3_nt: TGCAGCGTTTTTCCGGGACAGGGTTCCAATGAGCAGTTCTTC
v_call: TRBV20-1; d_call: .; clone_size: few; j_call: TRBJ1-2; cdr3_aa: CSAGGLDYGYTF; cdr3_nt: TGCAGTGCAGGAGGTCTAGACTATGGCTACACCTTC
v_call: TRBV29-1; d_call: .; clone_size: .; j_call: TRBJ2-7; cdr3_aa: CSVVVSTTYEQYF; cdr3_nt: TGCAGCGTTGTAGTCAGTACCACCTACGAGCAGTACTTC
v_call: TRBV9; d_call: TRBD2; clone_size: many; j_call: TRBJ2-3; cdr3_aa: CASSVASGRTDTQYF; cdr3_nt: TGTGCCAGCAGCGTAGCTAGCGGGAGAACAGATACGCAGTATTTT
v_call: TRBV12-3/TRBV12-4; d_call: .; clone_size: many; j_call: TRBJ2-4; cdr3_aa: CACSRGDIQYF; cdr3_nt: TGTGCCTGTTCAAGGGGAGACATTCAGTACTTC
v_call: TRBV5-1; d_call: TRBD1; clone_size: few; j_call: TRBJ2-1; cdr3_aa: CASSLIGTGGGNEQFF; cdr3_nt: TGCGCCAGCAGCTTGATAGGGACAGGGGGCGGAAATGAGCAGTTCTTC
v_call: TRBV20-1; d_call: TRBD2; clone_size: .; j_call: TRBJ2-1; cdr3_aa: CSASGLGGGSVRGYNEQFF; cdr3_nt: TGCAGTGCTAGCGGGCTTGGCGGGGGGTCCGTTCGGGGCTACAATGAGCAGTTCTTC
v_call: TRBV7-2; d_call: TRBD2; clone_size: once; j_call: TRBJ2-2; cdr3_aa: CASSFREGGELFF; cdr3_nt: TGTGCCAGCAGCTTCCGGGAGGGCGGGGAGCTGTTTTTT
v_call: TRBV13; d_call: TRBD2; clone_size: .; j_call: TRBJ2-1; cdr3_aa: CASSSERGAYNEQFF; cdr3_nt: TGTGCCAGCAGCTCCGAGCGGGGCGCCTACAATGAGCAGTTCTTC
v_call: TRBV28; d_call: TRBD1; clone_size: few; j_call: TRBJ2-7; cdr3_aa: CASSATRGRRYEQYF; cdr3_nt: TGTGCCAGCAGTGCAACTAGGGGGCGGAGGTACGAGCAGTACTTC
v_call: TRBV24-1; d_call: TRBD2; clone_size: many; j_call: TRBJ2-3; cdr3_aa: CATSDLPGLAGISDTQYF; cdr3_nt: TGTGCCACCAGTGATTTGCCGGGACTAGCGGGAATCTCAGATACGCAGTATTTT
v_call: TRBV6-2/TRBV6-3; d_call: .; clone_size: few; j_call: TRBJ2-1; cdr3_aa: CASRRYYNEQFF; cdr3_nt: TGTGCCAGTAGGCGATATTACAATGAGCAGTTCTTC
v_call: TRBV20-1; d_call: TRBD2; clone_size: many; j_call: TRBJ2-3; cdr3_aa: CSASGRSTDTQYF; cdr3_nt: TGCAGTGCTAGCGGGAGGAGCACAGATACGCAGTATTTT